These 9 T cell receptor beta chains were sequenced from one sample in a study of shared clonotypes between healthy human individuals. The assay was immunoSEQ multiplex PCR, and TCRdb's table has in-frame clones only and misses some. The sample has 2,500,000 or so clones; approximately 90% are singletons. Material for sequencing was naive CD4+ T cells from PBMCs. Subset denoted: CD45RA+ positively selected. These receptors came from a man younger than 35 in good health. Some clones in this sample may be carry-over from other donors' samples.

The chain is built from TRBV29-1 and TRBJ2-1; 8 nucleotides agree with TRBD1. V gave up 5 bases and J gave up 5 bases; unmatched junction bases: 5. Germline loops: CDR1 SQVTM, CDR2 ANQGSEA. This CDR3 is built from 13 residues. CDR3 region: CSVLRDRNNEQFF. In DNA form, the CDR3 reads TGCAGCGTTCTCCGGGACAGGAACAATGAGCAGTTCTTC.

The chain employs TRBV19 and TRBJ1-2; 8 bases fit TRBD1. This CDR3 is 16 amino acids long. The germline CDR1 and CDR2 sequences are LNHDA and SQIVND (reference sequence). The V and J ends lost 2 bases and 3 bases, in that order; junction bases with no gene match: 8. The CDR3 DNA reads TGTGCCAGTAGTATACCCGGGACAGGTATTGACTATGGCTACACCTTC. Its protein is CASSIPGTGIDYGYTF.

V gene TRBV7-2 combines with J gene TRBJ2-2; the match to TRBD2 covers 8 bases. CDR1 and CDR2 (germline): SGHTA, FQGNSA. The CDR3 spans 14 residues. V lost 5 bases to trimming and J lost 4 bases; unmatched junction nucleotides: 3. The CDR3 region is CASSREGLTGELFF. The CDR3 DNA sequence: TGTGCCAGCAGCCGGGAGGGCCTCACCGGGGAGCTGTTTTTT.

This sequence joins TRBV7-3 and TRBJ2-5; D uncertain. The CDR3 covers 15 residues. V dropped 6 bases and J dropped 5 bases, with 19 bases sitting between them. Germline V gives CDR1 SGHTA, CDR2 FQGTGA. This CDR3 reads CASSYDGRSAETQYF. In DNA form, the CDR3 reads TGTGCCAGCAGTTATGACGGACGGTCGGCGGAGACCCAGTACTTC.

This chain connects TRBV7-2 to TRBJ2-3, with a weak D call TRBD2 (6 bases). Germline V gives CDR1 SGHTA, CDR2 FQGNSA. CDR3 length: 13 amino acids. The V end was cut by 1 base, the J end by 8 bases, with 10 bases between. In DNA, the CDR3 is TGTGCCAGCAGCTTAGAAGCGGGCGGTACGCAGTATTTT. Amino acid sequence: CASSLEAGGTQYF. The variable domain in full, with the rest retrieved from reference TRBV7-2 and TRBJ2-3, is GAGVSQSPSNKVTEKGKDVELRCDPISGHTALYWYRQSLGQGLEFLIYFQGNSAPDKSGLPSDRFSAERTGGSVSTLTIQRTQQEDSAVYLCASSLEAGGTQYFGPGTRLTVL.

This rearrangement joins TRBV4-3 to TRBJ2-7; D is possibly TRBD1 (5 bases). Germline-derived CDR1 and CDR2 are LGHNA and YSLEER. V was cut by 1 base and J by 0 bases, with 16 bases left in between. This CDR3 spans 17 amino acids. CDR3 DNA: TGCGCCAGCAGCCAAGGTTTGGCGGCAGGGAACTCCTACGAGCAGTACTTC. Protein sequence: CASSQGLAAGNSYEQYF.

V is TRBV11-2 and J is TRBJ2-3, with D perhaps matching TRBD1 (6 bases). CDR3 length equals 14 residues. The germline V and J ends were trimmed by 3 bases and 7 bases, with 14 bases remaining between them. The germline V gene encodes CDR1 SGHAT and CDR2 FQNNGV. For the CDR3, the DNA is TGTGCCAGCAGCTTCTCCCGGGACACCAATACGCAGTATTTT. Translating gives CASSFSRDTNTQYF.

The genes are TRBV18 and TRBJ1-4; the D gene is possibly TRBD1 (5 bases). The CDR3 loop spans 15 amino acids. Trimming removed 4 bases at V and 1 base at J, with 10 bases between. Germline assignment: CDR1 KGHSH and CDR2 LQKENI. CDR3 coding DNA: TGTGCCAGCTCACTAGTAAGGGGAACTAATGAAAAACTGTTTTTT. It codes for CASSLVRGTNEKLFF.

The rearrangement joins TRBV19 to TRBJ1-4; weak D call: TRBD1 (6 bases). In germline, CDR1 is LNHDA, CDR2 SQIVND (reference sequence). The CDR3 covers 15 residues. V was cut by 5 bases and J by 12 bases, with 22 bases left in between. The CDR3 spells CASSPLDSGRGELFF. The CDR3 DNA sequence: TGTGCCAGTAGTCCCTTGGACAGCGGCCGGGGGGAACTGTTTTTT. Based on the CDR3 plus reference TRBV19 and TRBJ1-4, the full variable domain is DGGITQSPKYLFRKEGQNVTLSCEQNLNHDAMYWYRQDPGQGLRLIYYSQIVNDFQKGDIAEGYSVSREKKESFPLTVTSAQKNPTAFYLCASSPLDSGRGELFFGSGTQLSVL.